Listed below are T cell receptor beta chains from one sample, sequenced in a study of CD8 T cells in Susac syndrome. MiXCR, applied by TCRdb to the immunoSEQ multiplex PCR reads, yields one record per CDR3 protein. The sample carries 150,000 to 200,000 distinct CDR3 sequences, over 85% recorded once. Sequenced input: CD4+ T cells from PBMCs. These receptors originate from a human donor in good health. The CDR3 runs from the conserved cysteine through the conserved F or W. Each record gives: clone size, V gene, D gene, J gene, CDR3 DNA, CDR3 protein. D genes are given only for firm matches. Clone size is stated in some rows and not others, as once, few, many or a class when expanded.

clone size: once; V gene: TRBV11-1; D gene: TRBD1; J gene: TRBJ2-3; CDR3 DNA: TGTGCCAGCAGCCTTCGACAGGGAGATACGCAGTATTTT; CDR3 protein: CASSLRQGDTQYF
clone size: NA; V gene: TRBV11-2; D gene: NA; J gene: TRBJ2-7; CDR3 DNA: TGTGCCAGCAGCTTAGCGCCCAGGGTGGCCTACGAGCAGTACTTC; CDR3 protein: CASSLAPRVAYEQYF
clone size: NA; V gene: TRBV24-1; D gene: TRBD1; J gene: TRBJ2-2; CDR3 DNA: TGTGCCACCAGTGATCCGGGACAGGGGGCCGGGGAGCTGTTTTTT; CDR3 protein: CATSDPGQGAGELFF
clone size: NA; V gene: TRBV15; D gene: NA; J gene: TRBJ2-6; CDR3 DNA: TGTGCCACCAGCAGCGCCCGGGCCAACGTCCTGACTTTC; CDR3 protein: CATSSARANVLTF
clone size: NA; V gene: TRBV29-1; D gene: TRBD1; J gene: TRBJ2-3; CDR3 DNA: TGCAGCGCCTGGACAGGGCGAGATACGCAGTATTTT; CDR3 protein: CSAWTGRDTQYF
clone size: NA; V gene: TRBV12-3/TRBV12-4; D gene: NA; J gene: TRBJ1-6; CDR3 DNA: TGTGCCAGCACCCTTCGTAGGCCCCCAGTGAATTCACCCCTCCACTTT; CDR3 protein: CASTLRRPPVNSPLHF
clone size: NA; V gene: TRBV12-3/TRBV12-4; D gene: TRBD2; J gene: TRBJ2-3; CDR3 DNA: TGTGCCAGCAGTCCTAGCTGGGGGGGGGCAGATACGCAGTATTTT; CDR3 protein: CASSPSWGGADTQYF
clone size: NA; V gene: TRBV7-9; D gene: NA; J gene: TRBJ1-1; CDR3 DNA: TGTGCCAGCAGCCCTAGGGAGCTGACGGCTTTCTTT; CDR3 protein: CASSPRELTAFF
clone size: once; V gene: TRBV15; D gene: NA; J gene: TRBJ1-5; CDR3 DNA: TGTGCCACCAGCAGAGGATCGGGGCAGTATAGCAATCAGCCCCAGCATTTT; CDR3 protein: CATSRGSGQYSNQPQHF
clone size: few; V gene: TRBV7-2; D gene: NA; J gene: TRBJ1-5; CDR3 DNA: TGTGCCAGCAGCTTAGCGAATCAGCCCCAGCATTTT; CDR3 protein: CASSLANQPQHF
clone size: NA; V gene: TRBV30; D gene: NA; J gene: TRBJ1-1; CDR3 DNA: TGTGCCTGGAGTGTGTGGGAAAAGGGCACTGAAGCTTTCTTT; CDR3 protein: CAWSVWEKGTEAFF
clone size: NA; V gene: TRBV4-2; D gene: TRBD1; J gene: TRBJ2-3; CDR3 DNA: TGTGCCAGCAGCCTCGGCCAGGGGGCTAGCACAGATACGCAGTATTTT; CDR3 protein: CASSLGQGASTDTQYF
clone size: NA; V gene: TRBV28; D gene: NA; J gene: TRBJ1-1; CDR3 DNA: TGTGCCAGCACCCCGGGCCCCGCGGGGAGCACTGAAGCTTTCTTT; CDR3 protein: CASTPGPAGSTEAFF
clone size: NA; V gene: TRBV20-1; D gene: TRBD2; J gene: TRBJ2-1; CDR3 DNA: TGCAGTGCGGGCGGGGGGTCCTACAATGAGCAGTTCTTC; CDR3 protein: CSAGGGSYNEQFF
clone size: NA; V gene: TRBV20-1; D gene: TRBD1; J gene: TRBJ1-6; CDR3 DNA: TGCAGTGCCACAACCCAGGGGGCTGATTCACCCCTCCACTTT; CDR3 protein: CSATTQGADSPLHF
clone size: NA; V gene: TRBV2; D gene: NA; J gene: TRBJ1-2; CDR3 DNA: TGTGCCAGCAGTTTGGGCCCCTCAGGGGGCTACACCTTC; CDR3 protein: CASSLGPSGGYTF
clone size: NA; V gene: TRBV15; D gene: NA; J gene: TRBJ2-7; CDR3 DNA: TGTGCCACCAGCAGAGAGCAGGGTGCGGCCTACGAGCAGTACTTC; CDR3 protein: CATSREQGAAYEQYF
clone size: once; V gene: TRBV20-1; D gene: NA; J gene: TRBJ1-1; CDR3 DNA: TGCAGTGCTAGTAACGACGGAGCTTTCTTT; CDR3 protein: CSASNDGAFF
clone size: NA; V gene: TRBV30; D gene: TRBD2; J gene: TRBJ2-5; CDR3 DNA: TGTGCCTGGAGTCTGGGACTAGCGGCAGAGACCCAGTACTTC; CDR3 protein: CAWSLGLAAETQYF
clone size: NA; V gene: TRBV24-1; D gene: NA; J gene: TRBJ2-1; CDR3 DNA: TGTGCCACCAGTGATTTGCGCCATAGGGTCGATGAGCAGTTCTTC; CDR3 protein: CATSDLRHRVDEQFF
clone size: NA; V gene: TRBV3-1; D gene: TRBD1; J gene: TRBJ2-5; CDR3 DNA: TGTGCCAGCAGCCGGATGGACAGGGGGAAGACCCAGTACTTC; CDR3 protein: CASSRMDRGKTQYF
clone size: NA; V gene: TRBV5-1; D gene: NA; J gene: TRBJ2-7; CDR3 DNA: TGCGCCAGCAGCTTGGATCCACTATCCTCCTACGAGCAGTACTTC; CDR3 protein: CASSLDPLSSYEQYF
clone size: NA; V gene: TRBV28; D gene: TRBD2; J gene: TRBJ2-3; CDR3 DNA: TGTGCCAGCAGCTCACCGCGGGGGAACACAGATACGCAGTATTTT; CDR3 protein: CASSSPRGNTDTQYF
clone size: NA; V gene: TRBV7-9; D gene: TRBD2; J gene: TRBJ2-5; CDR3 DNA: TGTGCCAGCAGCCCGAGACTAGCGGGGGGAGAGACCCAGTACTTC; CDR3 protein: CASSPRLAGGETQYF
clone size: NA; V gene: TRBV20-1; D gene: NA; J gene: TRBJ1-2; CDR3 DNA: TGCAGTGCGACCCCCGAGGTAGGGGTCTATGGCTACACCTTC; CDR3 protein: CSATPEVGVYGYTF
clone size: NA; V gene: TRBV20-1; D gene: NA; J gene: TRBJ2-5; CDR3 DNA: TGCAGTGCCGTGAGGGCGAGCGGCCAAGAGACCCAGTACTTC; CDR3 protein: CSAVRASGQETQYF
clone size: NA; V gene: TRBV3-1; D gene: NA; J gene: TRBJ2-1; CDR3 DNA: TGTGCCAGCAGCCGAACTCGAGATGAGCAGTTCTTC; CDR3 protein: CASSRTRDEQFF
clone size: once; V gene: TRBV6-1; D gene: NA; J gene: TRBJ2-6; CDR3 DNA: TGTGCCAGCAGCCTTGGGCGCCTCTCTGGGGCCAACGTCCTGACTTTC; CDR3 protein: CASSLGRLSGANVLTF
clone size: NA; V gene: TRBV11-2; D gene: NA; J gene: TRBJ1-2; CDR3 DNA: TGTGCCAGCAGCTTAGACGGACAGATCTATGGCTACACCTTC; CDR3 protein: CASSLDGQIYGYTF